What follows are 11 T cell receptor beta chains derived from one specimen sequenced in a study of CD8 T cells in Susac syndrome (dated by TCRdb to between 2018 and 2020). The library relied on the immunoSEQ multiplex PCR assay. RNA was extracted using the RNeasy kit, and roughly 0.5 to 1 microgram was reverse transcribed with random hexamers. Using fastp trimming at Q25 and MiXCR clonotype assembly, TCRdb reanalyzed the public sequencing data and kept in-frame beta chains. Rows are unified per CDR3 protein, each entry keeping the most common DNA and genes. The sample table records some 260,000 distinct CDR3 sequences; around 84% of these occur just once. Over 0.09% of the sample lies in the top ten. The specimen sequenced was CD8+ T cells from PBMCs. All receptors derive from a human donor with multiple sclerosis.

This clonotype appeared a single time. This rearrangement joins TRBV19 to TRBJ2-2, with D perhaps TRBD2 (6 bases). The length of the CDR3 is 15 residues. Trimming removed 7 bases at V and 5 bases at J, with 17 bases between. The germline V gene has CDR1 LNHDA and CDR2 SQIVND (reference sequence). CDR3 protein: CASKGGYFFTGELFF. The CDR3, as DNA: TGTGCCAGTAAGGGAGGCTATTTTTTTACCGGGGAGCTGTTTTTT.

The chain recombines TRBV6-1 with TRBJ1-1, with 7 bases fitting TRBD1. Germline-derived CDR1 and CDR2 are MNHNS and SASEGT. V shed 6 bases, J shed 5 bases, and the junction held 9 bases outside the gene matches. This CDR3 contains 14 residues. The CDR3 nucleotides read TGTGCCAGCAGCGTAGAAGGGGGCTGGACTGAAGCTTTCTTT. This sequence encodes CASSVEGGWTEAFF.

This sequence joins TRBV20-1 and TRBJ1-1; unclear D gene. The CDR3 totals 12 residues. Trimming pared 0 bases from V and 0 bases from J, leaving 2 bases between. Germline V lookup: CDR1 DFQATT, CDR2 SNEGSKA (reference sequence). CDR3 coding DNA: TGCAGTGCTAGAGAGCTGAACACTGAAGCTTTCTTT. Translating gives CSARELNTEAFF.

This rearrangement joins TRBV3-1 to TRBJ2-3; 11 nucleotides match TRBD2. This CDR3 region has 15 residues. With V trimmed by 4 bases and J by 8 bases, 8 bases remained unmatched. The germline CDR1 and CDR2 sequences are LGHDT and YNNKEL (reference sequence). This CDR3 is CASSPVTSGRRTQYF. DNA for the CDR3: TGTGCCAGCAGCCCAGTAACTAGCGGGAGACGTACGCAGTATTTT.

This clonotype was picked up a small number of times. V usage is TRBV6-1 and J usage is TRBJ1-5; unclear D gene. V shed 8 bases and J shed 0 bases, with 14 bases lying between them. Germline V gene data show CDR1 as MNHNS and CDR2 as SASEGT. The CDR3 length is 15 residues. In DNA form, the CDR3 reads TGTGCCAGCCAGCCGGCGGCATATAGCAATCAGCCCCAGCATTTT. This codes for CASQPAAYSNQPQHF.

This clonotype was counted only a few times. The germline gene is not matched at one end of the junction; a read error may be the cause. The chain combines TRBV7-9 with TRBJ2-7; D is possibly TRBD2 (6 bases). The CDR3 spans 14 residues. In germline, CDR1 is SEHNR, CDR2 FQNEAQ (reference sequence). The DNA of the CDR3 is TGTGCCAGCAGTTTAGGAGGGATCTCCTACGAGCAGTACTTC. It is translated as CASSLGGISYEQYF.

This chain joins TRBV2 and TRBJ1-4; tentatively, D is TRBD1 (6 bases). Germline CDR1 reads SNHLY; CDR2 reads FYNNEI. V shed 4 bases and J shed 0 bases, with 9 bases lying between them. The CDR3 has 15 residues. CDR3 bases: TGTGCCAGCAGTGGGCGGACAGCAACTAATGAAAAACTGTTTTTT. As protein: CASSGRTATNEKLFF.

The rearrangement links TRBV14 to TRBJ1-2; D call uncertain. Trimming cost V 2 bases and J 7 bases, with 14 bases left between them. The CDR3 totals 14 residues. From germline, CDR1 is SGHDN and CDR2 FVKESK. Here the CDR3 reads CASSQNIMESGYTF. DNA of the CDR3: TGTGCCAGCAGCCAAAATATTATGGAATCTGGCTACACCTTC.

The chain links TRBV5-1 to TRBJ1-2, with D possibly TRBD1 on 5 matching bases. Trimming took off 3 bases at V and 7 bases at J, with 19 bases between the two ends. Germline loops: CDR1 SGHRS, CDR2 YFSETQ. The CDR3 is 15 residues long. CDR3 DNA: TGCGCCAGCAGCTGGGACGGAGCGAATAGGGTTGGCTACACCTTC. Translating it yields CASSWDGANRVGYTF.

This chain connects TRBV27 to TRBJ2-1; TRBD2 agrees at 8 bases. The ends lost 7 bases at V and 7 bases at J; junction bases unmatched: 9. Germline CDR1 and CDR2: MNHEY and SMNVEV (reference sequence). The CDR3 runs 14 residues. CDR3 DNA sequence: TGTGCCAGCACCCACCCCCCGGGAGGGAATGAGCAGTTCTTC. Its protein product is CASTHPPGGNEQFF.

The V gene is TRBV7-2, the J gene TRBJ2-7, with D possibly TRBD1 on 6 matching bases. This CDR3 region has 16 residues. V was trimmed by 3 bases and J by 2 bases, leaving 17 bases between them. The V gene's germline CDR1 is SGHTA and CDR2 FQGNSA. The CDR3 region has the DNA TGTGCCAGCAGCTTGAAGGTACGGGACACCCCCTACGAGCAGTACTTC. Translation gives CASSLKVRDTPYEQYF.